These 16 T cell receptor beta chains share one sample of origin, sequenced in a study of control samples from healthy donors and cancer patients. Data came from immunoSEQ multiplex PCR; TCRdb stores just in-frame clones and leaves some out. The data contain about 94,000 clones, 75% to 95% of them singletons. The sequenced sample consisted of blood. These receptors all come from a woman under 30 in good health.

V is TRBV19 and J is TRBJ1-1; TRBD1 is a possible D gene (6 bases). Germline CDR1 is LNHDA and CDR2 is SQIVND (reference sequence). There are 15 residues in the CDR3. Trimming took off 6 bases at V and 11 bases at J, with 25 bases between the two ends. The CDR3: CASRPLGGTLQEAFF. The CDR3 DNA sequence: TGTGCCAGTAGACCCTTAGGGGGGACACTTCAGGAGGCTTTCTTT.

The J gene is TRBJ2-3, the V gene TRBV5-1, with a possible D match to TRBD2 (6 bases). CDR1 SGHRS and CDR2 YFSETQ come from the germline V gene. CDR3 size: 15 residues. Trimming stripped 4 bases from V and 2 bases from J, with 14 bases between. This chain's CDR3 is CASSPVGDSTDTQYF. DNA for the CDR3: TGCGCCAGCAGCCCCGTGGGGGACTCCACAGATACGCAGTATTTT.

The rearrangement links TRBV19 to TRBJ1-2; possibly TRBD1 for D (5 bases). Trimming left V 6 bases short and J 0 bases short, with 11 bases between. From germline, CDR1 is LNHDA and CDR2 SQIVND (reference sequence). There are 14 residues in the CDR3. DNA for the CDR3: TGTGCCAGTAGCCGGCAGGACACTAACTATGGCTACACCTTC. Translation gives CASSRQDTNYGYTF.

The genes are TRBV7-9 and TRBJ2-7; tentatively, D is TRBD1 (5 bases). Germline V gene lookup returns CDR1 SEHNR and CDR2 FQNEAQ (reference sequence). This CDR3 comprises 15 residues. V gave up 0 bases and J gave up 5 bases, with 14 bases separating them. CDR3 in DNA: TGTGCCAGCAGCTTAGCGCAGGGAACGATCCACGAGCAGTACTTC. Translation: CASSLAQGTIHEQYF.

The chain combines TRBV18 with TRBJ2-5; D perhaps matches TRBD2 (6 bases). V dropped 3 bases and J dropped 5 bases, with 13 bases sitting between them. The CDR3 length is 14 residues. Per germline, CDR1 KGHSH and CDR2 LQKENI. As DNA, the CDR3 is TGTGCCAGCTCACCCGAGGGAGGTATGGAGACCCAGTACTTC. The encoded protein is CASSPEGGMETQYF. Together with reference TRBV18 and TRBJ2-5, the CDR3 gives the full variable domain: NAGVMQNPRHLVRRRGQEARLRCSPMKGHSHVYWYRQLPEEGLKFMVYLQKENIIDESGMPKERFSAEFPKEGPSILRIQQVVRGDSAAYFCASSPEGGMETQYFGPGTRLLVL.

The rearrangement links TRBV24-1 to TRBJ1-1; D is ambiguous. Per the germline V gene, CDR1 is KGHDR and CDR2 is SFDVKD. This CDR3 comprises 13 residues. With 8 bases removed from V and 1 base from J, the gap between germline ends came to 10 bases. The CDR3 sequence is CATNRTENTEAFF. The CDR3 nucleotides read TGTGCCACCAACAGAACAGAGAACACTGAAGCTTTCTTT.

Details on this clone: The sample has other DNA sequences that encode this CDR3 too. The chain employs TRBV7-8 and TRBJ1-2, with 9 positions matching TRBD1. The V gene's germline CDR1 is SGHVS and CDR2 FQNEAQ. The CDR3 extends over 13 amino acids. The junction had 3 bases not matched to a gene; V was cut back by 5 bases and J by 5 bases. CDR3 region: CASSLGQGYGYTF. CDR3 nucleotide sequence: TGTGCCAGCAGCCTGGGACAGGGTTATGGCTACACCTTC.

J is TRBJ1-6 and V is TRBV28; D may be TRBD1 (5 bases). The germline V gene encodes CDR1 MDHEN and CDR2 SYDVKM. CDR3 length equals 18 residues. V dropped 5 bases and J dropped 0 bases, with 17 bases sitting between them. CDR3 in amino acids: CASSAYVLQGSYNSPLHF. DNA of the CDR3: TGTGCCAGCAGTGCGTACGTATTGCAGGGCTCCTATAATTCACCCCTCCACTTT.

The V call is TRBV7-9, the J call TRBJ1-2; unclear D gene. Looked up from germline, CDR1 is SEHNR and CDR2 is FQNEAQ (reference sequence). V gave up 6 bases and J gave up 7 bases, with 15 bases separating them. There are 13 residues in the CDR3. Here the CDR3 DNA reads TGTGCCAGCAGTCCCCCGGGGTACGGTGGCTACACCTTC. This sequence encodes CASSPPGYGGYTF.

The J gene is TRBJ2-5, the V gene TRBV27; 8 bases align to TRBD1. Germline-derived CDR1 and CDR2 are MNHEY and SMNVEV (reference sequence). V lost 4 bases to trimming and J lost 6 bases; unmatched junction nucleotides: 13. The CDR3 contains 16 residues. This chain's CDR3 is CASSSNWGQAPKTQYF. CDR3 nucleotides: TGTGCCAGCAGTTCAAATTGGGGACAGGCCCCAAAGACCCAGTACTTC.

Notes on this clone: At one boundary the junction diverges from the germline segment, which might be a read error. V is TRBV20-1 and J is TRBJ1-1; TRBD1 aligns across 7 bases. Germline CDR1 DFQATT, CDR2 SNEGSKA (reference sequence). The CDR3 extends over 11 amino acids. The CDR3 is CSASLWGQGDF. The CDR3, as DNA: TGCAGTGCCTCCCTCTGGGGGCAGGGGGACTTT.

This sequence joins TRBV13 and TRBJ2-1; the D is unclear. Trimming removed 0 bases from V and 0 bases from J, with 6 bases in between. The CDR3 is 15 amino acids. Germline V CDR1 and CDR2: PRHDT, FYEKMQ (reference sequence). The CDR3, as DNA: TGTGCCAGCAGCTTAGGCGCCTTCTCCTACAATGAGCAGTTCTTC. This sequence encodes CASSLGAFSYNEQFF. Looking up the rest from reference TRBV13 and TRBJ2-1 gives the full variable domain: AAGVIQSPRHLIKEKRETATLKCYPIPRHDTVYWYQQGPGQDPQFLISFYEKMQSDKGSIPDRFSAQQFSDYHSELNMSSLELGDSALYFCASSLGAFSYNEQFFGPGTRLTVL.

This clone was picked up a small number of times. The V call is TRBV6-5, the J call TRBJ1-2, with D uncertain. The V end lost 6 bases, the J end lost 2 bases, and 10 bases lay between the germline ends. This CDR3 has 13 amino acids. The germline CDR1 and CDR2 sequences are MNHEY and SVGAGI. CDR3 DNA: TGTGCCAGCAGGGTACCAGAAAACTATGGCTACACCTTC. Translated: CASRVPENYGYTF.

The chain recombines TRBV2 with TRBJ2-3; 8 bases match TRBD1. CDR1 and CDR2 (germline): SNHLY, FYNNEI. J was trimmed by 0 bases and V by 5 bases; bases with no gene match: 4. This CDR3 is 15 amino acids long. As DNA, the CDR3 is TGTGCCAGCAGTCCGACAGGGGTGAGCACAGATACGCAGTATTTT. Translation: CASSPTGVSTDTQYF.

This chain links TRBV6-5 with TRBJ2-5, with 11 bases fitting TRBD2. V dropped 4 bases and J dropped 5; count of bases not matched to a gene: 6. CDR3 length equals 15 residues. Germline V gives CDR1 MNHEY, CDR2 SVGAGI. The CDR3 nucleotides are TGTGCCAGCAGTTTTACTAGCGGGGGCCGGGAGACCCAGTACTTC. This codes for CASSFTSGGRETQYF.

The rearrangement joins TRBV7-3 to TRBJ2-3; the D gene is possibly TRBD2 (5 bases). Trimming left V 6 bases short and J 1 base short, with 11 bases between. Germline CDR1 SGHTA, CDR2 FQGTGA. The CDR3 is made up of 14 amino acids. The CDR3 DNA reads as TGTGCCAGCAGTCAGACTAAGGGCACAGATACGCAGTATTTT. Amino acids: CASSQTKGTDTQYF.